These T cell receptor beta chains were read from a single sample in a study of T-cell memory formation after mild COVID-19. TCRdb re-analysed the 5' RACE reads in MiXCR, keeping a single row per CDR3 protein. The sample yields 190,000 or so distinct CDR3 sequences, roughly a fifth seen once. Sequenced input: PBMCs or a T cell subset sorted from them (not recorded which). These receptors were obtained from an adult woman who had mild COVID-19 (a few samples of this study predate the infection). Cell type and time point are not known. The CDR3 runs from the conserved cysteine through the conserved F or W. The order of the fields is J gene, clone size, V gene, CDR3 protein. Size tells how often a clone was seen (once, few, many) or the class of an expanded clone, and some rows leave it out.

TRBJ2-6,few,TRBV7-2,CASRPVPGANVLTF
TRBJ1-5,few,TRBV12-3/TRBV12-4,CASSFQGPYQPQHF
TRBJ2-1,.,TRBV5-1,CASSPFGDRGLMGQFF
TRBJ1-2,.,TRBV3-1,CASSQDPGTGGSNYGYTF
TRBJ2-1,few,TRBV12-3/TRBV12-4,CASSLALLGQGGNEQFF
TRBJ2-1,few,TRBV7-9,CASSLEWLAGDQEQFF
TRBJ1-5,.,TRBV12-5,CASGLGDESNQPQHF
TRBJ2-7,.,TRBV7-7,CASSLSRGSYEQYF
TRBJ2-5,many,TRBV13,CASSGAQETQYF
TRBJ2-7,few,TRBV12-3/TRBV12-4,CASSWGAGRSYEQYF
TRBJ1-5,.,TRBV27,CASSPTGWSSQPQHF
TRBJ1-2,.,TRBV7-9,CASSLEPGGYTF
TRBJ2-1,few,TRBV29-1,CSVDGTSGSYNEQFF
TRBJ2-5,many,TRBV4-2,CASSQGAPARETQYF
TRBJ1-1,few,TRBV3-1,CASSQVAGNTEAFF
TRBJ2-7,.,TRBV20-1,CSARARDTNSYEQYF
TRBJ2-1,few,TRBV7-8,CASSLEIYSGSDEQFF
TRBJ2-7,.,TRBV11-2,CASSYGTNEQYF
TRBJ1-1,.,TRBV3-1,CASSQGSRLVF
TRBJ2-5,.,TRBV12-5,CASGLGTTGWETQYF
TRBJ2-7,few,TRBV5-5,CASSLGQGELYEQYF
TRBJ2-3,.,TRBV7-9,CASSPRDGEKLTDTQYF
TRBJ1-5,.,TRBV4-1,CASSQEGGTGDQPQHF
TRBJ2-7,.,TRBV12-3/TRBV12-4,CASSLIGLGEQYF
TRBJ2-7,.,TRBV6-5,CASSYSAGVGEQYF
TRBJ1-1,few,TRBV24-1,CATSAWGGEAFF
TRBJ2-1,few,TRBV7-9,CASSFGAEGEQFF
TRBJ1-1,.,TRBV7-6,CASSLASGGTESFF
TRBJ2-3,.,TRBV6-4,CASSALAGSTDTQYF
TRBJ2-2,.,TRBV29-1,CSVEVANTGELFF
TRBJ1-5,few,TRBV5-6,CASSLANRPQHF
TRBJ1-3,.,TRBV6-5,CASSYYGGAGGNTIYF
TRBJ2-1,few,TRBV29-1,CSVDQDEQFF
TRBJ2-7,.,TRBV6-7,CASPNRALGRTNFEQYF
TRBJ2-7,few,TRBV7-2,CASSLDSGGGMYEQYF
TRBJ2-3,.,TRBV6-4,CASSDSEGATDTQYF
TRBJ1-2,.,TRBV7-9,CASSSIGGAYGYTF
TRBJ2-7,few,TRBV12-3/TRBV12-4,CASSRTDRDYEQYF
TRBJ2-2,few,TRBV4-3,CASSLDRAGELFF
TRBJ1-2,.,TRBV20-1,CSADRGAYGYTF
TRBJ2-2,.,TRBV19,CASSIVGGPNTGELFF
TRBJ2-7,.,TRBV6-2/TRBV6-3,CASSYLEYEQYF
TRBJ1-6,.,TRBV7-6,CASSRGQDPSPLHF
TRBJ2-1,.,TRBV12-3/TRBV12-4,CASGSGMQFF
TRBJ2-7,.,TRBV18,CASSHRDRRYEQYF
TRBJ2-7,few,TRBV12-3/TRBV12-4,CASSPPRAGSYEQYF
TRBJ2-7,.,TRBV7-9,CASSLFSGPRSYEQYF
TRBJ2-1,few,TRBV20-1,CSAWVGGSPHDEQFF
TRBJ2-7,.,TRBV11-2,CASSTPPYEQYF
TRBJ1-1,.,TRBV23-1,CASPRRGAIEAFF
TRBJ2-1,.,TRBV5-6,CASNSGTEKFF
TRBJ2-7,many,TRBV12-3/TRBV12-4,CASSPYLNYEQYF
TRBJ2-7,few,TRBV15,CATSRASGPGVYEQYF
TRBJ1-2,few,TRBV5-6,CASSFGLTLEIYGYTF
TRBJ2-1,.,TRBV7-3,CASSLGLWGNEQFF
TRBJ2-1,many,TRBV5-6,CASSLGQDTYNEQFF
TRBJ2-7,.,TRBV5-1,CASSPGQGANIEQYF
TRBJ2-3,few,TRBV11-2,CASSLVGGSDTQYF
TRBJ2-1,.,TRBV9,CASGSAPRDTRPNEQFF
TRBJ2-5,.,TRBV12-3/TRBV12-4,CASSFDSFHQETQYF